This T cell receptor (beta chain) was found in a study of Tregs in tolerant kidney transplant recipients. Germline V gene sequence: CDR1 SGHNT, CDR2 YYREEE (reference sequence). V was trimmed by 0 bases and J by 4 bases, leaving 10 bases between them. CDR3 length: 14 residues. The table came from immunoSEQ multiplex PCR; TCRdb's copy has only in-frame clones and leaves some out. The sample yields 110,000 or so clones, around 91% seen once. Comments on this clone: Its antigen is not known.

Unstimulated regulatory T cells (CD4+CD25+CD127-), CD4+CD25- non-regulatory cells, CD4 and CD8 cells were FACS-sorted from thawed PBMCs. Findings and limits, study-wide: The most relevant donor-specific Treg TCRbeta repertoire apparently came from expansion with activated donor B cells. Few patients were studied, so findings need validation in larger groups.

This chain uses TRBV5-4 with TRBJ1-2; a possible D gene is TRBD1 (5 bases). The receptor was derived from a human donor in good health. Sequencing was carried out using CD4+ T cells from blood. CDR3 loop: CASSLEAGRYGYTF. CDR3 DNA: TGTGCCAGCAGCTTGGAGGCGGGGCGCTATGGCTACACCTTC.